This T cell receptor (beta chain) was documented in a study of beta chain features in type 1 diabetes. General study points: Researchers reported that naive, central memory and Treg TCRB repertoires appeared more similar in patients than in healthy donors. Moderate but significant shortening of TCRB CDR3s was recorded in all four CD4+ subsets from Type 1 diabetes patients.

Losses at the gene ends were 5 bases for V and 1 base for J; bases not matched to a gene: 8. CDR1 MDHEN and CDR2 SYDVKM come from the germline V gene. CDR3 length equals 17 residues. Details on this clone: The antigen is not known.

Sequencing targeted expressed TCRB transcripts, as all isolated RNA had been reverse transcribed. The data were produced by immunoSEQ multiplex PCR, yet TCRdb's version contains in-frame clones alone and is incomplete. Of roughly 730,000 clones listed, about an eighth are singletons. The sample comprised naive CD4+ T cells from blood. The sequence came from a man between 18 and 29 years old with type 1 diabetes. The V and J genes are TRBV28 and TRBJ2-3, with TRBD1 matching over 11 bases. The CDR3 DNA reads TGTGCCAGCAGTCCGGGACAGGGGGTTTCAGGCACAGATACGCAGTATTTT. As protein: CASSPGQGVSGTDTQYF.